The 25 T cell receptor beta chains given below trace back to one sample, sequenced in a study of shared clonotypes between healthy human individuals. Profiling relied on immunoSEQ multiplex PCR, and the TCRdb table lists in-frame clones only, not all of them. The profile shows about 1 million clones, roughly 80% of them singletons. Sequenced material: memory CD4+ T cells sorted from blood. The subset: CD45RA-negative fraction. These receptors were collected from a man younger than 30 in good health.

The count of this clone is one. The gene calls are TRBV15 and TRBJ1-5; 10 nucleotides align to TRBD1. The germline V gene encodes CDR1 LNHNV and CDR2 YYDKDF (reference sequence). J was trimmed by 8 bases and V by 3 bases; bases with no gene match: 16. The CDR3 is made up of 18 amino acids. CDR3 DNA sequence: TGTGCCACCAGCAGGTTCCGGGACAGGGGATTGACCCAGGAGCCCCAGCATTTT. Amino acid sequence: CATSRFRDRGLTQEPQHF.

Points on this clone: Other DNA sequences from this sample encode an identical CDR3 as well. The J gene is TRBJ2-7, the V gene TRBV30, with D hard to call. Germline assignment: CDR1 GTSNPN and CDR2 SVGIG (reference sequence). The CDR3 runs 11 residues. Trimming left V 5 bases short and J 3 bases short, with 8 bases between. CDR3: CAWSDLYEQYF. CDR3 DNA sequence: TGTGCCTGGTCAGACCTCTACGAGCAGTACTTC.

The table lists this clone with a count of one. The rearrangement links TRBV29-1 to TRBJ1-5, with 9 bases identical to TRBD1. The V segment lost 4 bases and the J segment 7 bases; nucleotides outside the gene matches: 5. From germline, CDR1 is SQVTM and CDR2 ANQGSEA. The CDR3 extends over 13 amino acids. The CDR3 loop reads CSVGQTGGQPQHF. CDR3 in DNA: TGCAGCGTTGGACAGACAGGGGGACAGCCCCAGCATTTT.

V is TRBV7-8 and J is TRBJ2-1; 10 bases are a match to TRBD2. Looked up from germline, CDR1 is SGHVS and CDR2 is FQNEAQ. CDR3 length: 16 residues. J lost 6 bases, V lost 3 bases, and 8 bases had no gene match. In DNA form, the CDR3 reads TGTGCCAGCAGCTTGGGCCGCCAGCGGGGGGGCAATGAGCAGTTCTTC. It translates to CASSLGRQRGGNEQFF.

This rearrangement joins TRBV5-1 to TRBJ2-3; D remains ambiguous. V lost 0 bases to trimming and J lost 4 bases, with 9 bases between them. Germline values: CDR1 SGHRS, CDR2 YFSETQ. CDR3 size: 14 residues. The CDR3 spells CASSLGVISDTQYF. DNA for the CDR3: TGCGCCAGCAGCTTGGGGGTCATTTCAGATACGCAGTATTTT.

The V call is TRBV14, the J call TRBJ2-1; no clear D. The CDR3 contains 11 residues. Germline loops: CDR1 SGHDN, CDR2 FVKESK. V was clipped by 4 bases and J by 10 bases, with 8 bases between them. The CDR3 protein is CASSPGREQFF. CDR3 in DNA: TGTGCCAGCAGCCCCGGACGGGAGCAGTTCTTC.

The CDR3 loop reads CASRTAGGWETQYF. The CDR3 DNA reads TGTGCCAGCAGAACCGCGGGGGGGTGGGAGACCCAGTACTTC. This chain joins TRBV28 and TRBJ2-5; 9 bases agree with TRBD2. Trimming at V came to 6 bases and at J to 5 bases, leaving 7 bases not matched to a gene. CDR1 is MDHEN, CDR2 SYDVKM, per germline. This CDR3 region has 14 residues.

The chain recombines TRBV7-9 with TRBJ1-6; D gene unclear. The CDR3 length is 15 residues. The V gene's germline CDR1 is SEHNR and CDR2 FQNEAQ (reference sequence). Trimming left V 3 bases short and J 3 bases short, with 9 bases between. The DNA for the CDR3 is TGTGCCAGCAGCTTGGTGGACGGCTATAATTCACCCCTCCACTTT. Protein: CASSLVDGYNSPLHF.

This clone was picked up one time. Within the sample, other DNA sequences also encode this same CDR3. The genes are TRBV30 and TRBJ2-7; D unresolved. CDR1 is GTSNPN, CDR2 SVGIG, per germline (reference sequence). Between the trimmed V and J ends, which lost 1 base and 4 bases, there was a span of 5 bases. This CDR3 region has 11 residues. CDR3 amino acids: CAWSGKYEQYF. In DNA, the CDR3 is TGTGCCTGGAGTGGGAAGTACGAGCAGTACTTC.

J is TRBJ1-2 and V is TRBV7-9; no firm D call. V was clipped by 0 bases and J by 5 bases, with 7 bases between them. Germline CDR1 reads SEHNR; CDR2 reads FQNEAQ (reference sequence). The CDR3 length is 13 residues. CDR3 DNA sequence: TGTGCCAGCAGCTTAGCGACCGGATATGGCTACACCTTC. The encoded protein is CASSLATGYGYTF. The full variable domain, its missing parts supplied by reference TRBV7-9 and TRBJ1-2, is DTGVSQNPRHKITKRGQNVTFRCDPISEHNRLYWYRQTLGQGPEFLTYFQNEAQLEKSRLLSDRFSAERPKGSFSTLEIQRTEQGDSAMYLCASSLATGYGYTFGSGTRLTVV.

This clone was detected only a few times. This chain joins TRBV4-3 and TRBJ2-2, with D perhaps TRBD1 (6 bases). The length of the CDR3 is 17 residues. The V and J ends lost 4 bases and 6 bases respectively, with 21 bases between them. Germline assignment: CDR1 LGHNA and CDR2 YSLEER. CDR3 amino acids: CASSLRLQIQGAGELFF. Written as DNA, the CDR3 is TGCGCCAGCAGCCTTCGCTTACAAATACAGGGAGCCGGGGAGCTGTTTTTT.

As regards this clone: Given a far larger clone just one base away, this is likely a sequencing read error. This chain connects TRBV7-8 to TRBJ2-2; no definite D call. The CDR3 is 12 residues long. The V and J ends lost 1 base and 5 bases respectively, with 2 bases between them. In germline, CDR1 is SGHVS, CDR2 FQNEAQ. This CDR3 is CASSLGTGELFF. CDR3 sequence (DNA): TGTGCCAGCAGCTTAGGGACCGGGGAGCTGTTTTTT.

The sample holds a few counts of this clone. The chain is built from TRBV29-1 and TRBJ2-3, with D tentatively TRBD2 (5 bases). This CDR3 is built from 12 residues. V was pared by 7 bases and J by 6 bases, with 14 bases between. Germline values: CDR1 SQVTM, CDR2 ANQGSEA. The CDR3, as DNA: TGCAGCGCCCTCGGATGGGAGGATACGCAGTATTTT. It is translated as CSALGWEDTQYF.

The chain uses TRBV28 and TRBJ1-2; D remains ambiguous. V was cut by 5 bases and J by 5 bases, with 9 bases left in between. This CDR3 region has 12 residues. CDR1 and CDR2 (germline): MDHEN, SYDVKM. CDR3 loop: CASSLFQYGYTF. The CDR3 DNA is TGTGCCAGCAGTCTATTTCAATATGGCTACACCTTC.

The genes are TRBV19 and TRBJ1-6, with D possibly TRBD1 on 5 matching bases. Germline V lookup: CDR1 LNHDA, CDR2 SQIVND (reference sequence). V gave up 1 base and J gave up 9 bases, with 10 bases separating them. The CDR3 has 14 amino acids. In DNA form, the CDR3 reads TGTGCCAGTAGTATAGGGGGGGAGCGTTCACCCCTCCACTTT. This encodes CASSIGGERSPLHF.

The CDR3 protein is CASSRTGANEKLFF. The DNA for the CDR3 is TGCGCCAGCAGCCGTACCGGGGCTAATGAAAAACTGTTTTTT. This chain uses TRBV5-1 with TRBJ1-4; D is ambiguous. CDR1 is SGHRS, CDR2 YFSETQ, per germline. Trimming cost V 4 bases and J 3 bases, with 10 bases left between them. The CDR3 runs to 14 residues.

This clone showed up just once. J is TRBJ1-2 and V is TRBV30, with 11 bases that match TRBD1. Trimming at V came to 8 bases and at J to 8 bases, leaving 10 bases not matched to a gene. This CDR3 has 13 amino acids. The germline V gene encodes CDR1 GTSNPN and CDR2 SVGIG (reference sequence). CDR3 amino acids: CASAGTGGYGYTF. CDR3 in DNA: TGTGCCAGCGCCGGGACAGGGGGTTACGGCTACACCTTC.

This clone occurred once. The CDR3 region has the DNA TGTGCCAGCAGCCTTGAAGGCGGCGCAGATACGCAGTATTTT. Protein product: CASSLEGGADTQYF. The gene calls are TRBV7-9 and TRBJ2-3; D not resolved. Trimming cost V 5 bases and J 4 bases, with 13 bases left between them. CDR1 is SEHNR and CDR2 is FQNEAQ in the germline V gene (reference sequence). This CDR3 is 14 amino acids long.

This clone appeared once. As DNA, the CDR3 is TGTGCCAGCAGCGTACAGACTAGCGGCACAGATACGCAGTATTTT. Amino acids: CASSVQTSGTDTQYF. The chain uses TRBV5-4 and TRBJ2-3; 8 bases fit TRBD2. CDR1 is SGHNT and CDR2 is YYREEE in the germline V gene (reference sequence). V dropped 4 bases and J dropped 1; count of bases not matched to a gene: 5. The CDR3 loop spans 15 amino acids.

CDR3: CASSEGQRNQETQYF. CDR3 sequence (DNA): TGTGCCAGCAGTGAAGGCCAGCGGAATCAAGAGACCCAGTACTTC. The chain uses TRBV25-1 and TRBJ2-5; weak D call: TRBD2 (5 bases). V was cut by 2 bases and J by 2 bases, with 12 bases left in between. There are 15 residues in the CDR3. Germline loops: CDR1 MGHDK, CDR2 SYGVNS.

This chain links TRBV11-3 with TRBJ2-2, with D tentatively TRBD2 (6 bases). With 5 bases removed from V and 3 bases from J, the gap between germline ends came to 13 bases. This CDR3 has 15 amino acids. Per germline, CDR1 SGHNT and CDR2 YENEEA. The chain's CDR3 is CASSPGVEDTGELFF. As DNA, the CDR3 is TGTGCCAGCAGCCCGGGGGTTGAGGACACCGGGGAGCTGTTTTTT.

V is TRBV28 and J is TRBJ2-2; D is unresolved. Trimming removed 6 bases at V and 3 bases at J, with 11 bases between. Germline CDR1 and CDR2: MDHEN and SYDVKM. The CDR3 runs 14 residues. CDR3 bases: TGTGCCAGCAGGGGCGATCGGTACACCGGGGAGCTGTTTTTT. This translates into CASRGDRYTGELFF.

The chain joins TRBV9 to TRBJ2-2; D uncertain. Germline-derived CDR1 and CDR2 are SGDLS and YYNGEE. V lost 2 bases and J 1 base, leaving 6 bases between the germline ends. The CDR3 runs to 14 residues. This CDR3 is CASSVHMNTGELFF. CDR3 bases: TGTGCCAGCAGCGTCCATATGAACACCGGGGAGCTGTTTTTT.

This chain links TRBV19 with TRBJ1-5, with D perhaps matching TRBD1 (5 bases). The germline CDR1 and CDR2 sequences are LNHDA and SQIVND (reference sequence). V lost 5 bases, J lost 4 bases, and 15 bases lay in between. The CDR3 contains 15 residues. The CDR3 coding sequence is TGTGCCAGTAGTGGGGCCTGGGGCGGGAATCAGCCCCAGCATTTT. Translating gives CASSGAWGGNQPQHF. Combining the CDR3 with reference TRBV19 and TRBJ1-5 gives the whole variable domain DGGITQSPKYLFRKEGQNVTLSCEQNLNHDAMYWYRQDPGQGLRLIYYSQIVNDFQKGDIAEGYSVSREKKESFPLTVTSAQKNPTAFYLCASSGAWGGNQPQHFGDGTRLSIL.

This chain joins TRBV2 and TRBJ2-5, with D possibly TRBD2 on 5 matching bases. Trimming left V 5 bases short and J 5 bases short, with 12 bases between. CDR3 length: 13 residues. Germline CDR1 is SNHLY and CDR2 is FYNNEI. The CDR3 loop reads CASSYGRRETQYF. The CDR3 DNA reads TGTGCCAGCAGTTATGGGAGACGGGAGACCCAGTACTTC.